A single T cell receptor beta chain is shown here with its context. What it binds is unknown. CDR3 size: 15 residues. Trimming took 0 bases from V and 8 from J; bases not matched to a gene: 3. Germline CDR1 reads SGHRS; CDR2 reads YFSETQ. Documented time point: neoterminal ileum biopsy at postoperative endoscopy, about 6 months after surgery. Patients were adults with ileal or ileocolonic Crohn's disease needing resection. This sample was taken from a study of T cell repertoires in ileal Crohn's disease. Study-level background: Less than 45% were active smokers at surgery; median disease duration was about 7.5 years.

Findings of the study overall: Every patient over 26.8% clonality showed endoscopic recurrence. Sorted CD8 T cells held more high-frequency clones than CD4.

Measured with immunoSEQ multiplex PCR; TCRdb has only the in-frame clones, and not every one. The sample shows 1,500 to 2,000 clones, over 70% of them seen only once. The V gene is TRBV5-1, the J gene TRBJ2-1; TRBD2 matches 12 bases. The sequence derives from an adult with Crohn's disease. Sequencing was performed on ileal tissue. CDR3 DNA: TGCGCCAGCAGCTTGGGACTAGCGGGAGTCTATGAGCAGTTCTTC. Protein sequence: CASSLGLAGVYEQFF.